The 15 T cell receptor beta chains given below trace back to one sample, sequenced in a study of T cells in localized non-small cell lung cancer. This table comes from immunoSEQ multiplex PCR, and its TCRdb copy is limited to in-frame clones, with some not included. The sample has some 72,000 clones; about 83% are singletons. The sample in question was peripheral blood, obtained before any cancer treatment. The receptors were sampled from a man aged 40-75 years with stage I lung adenocarcinoma.

V is TRBV9 and J is TRBJ2-7; D call uncertain. Germline loops: CDR1 SGDLS, CDR2 YYNGEE. The CDR3 has 18 amino acids. Trimming cost V 0 bases and J 0 bases, with 19 bases left between them. The CDR3 region is CASSVGADIRKSSYEQYF. The CDR3 nucleotides are TGTGCCAGCAGCGTAGGGGCCGACATCCGGAAAAGCTCCTACGAGCAGTACTTC.

Comment on this clone: The sample holds other DNA sequences that translate to the same CDR3. This sequence joins TRBV27 and TRBJ2-1, with D unresolved. The CDR3 spans 14 residues. Per germline, CDR1 MNHEY and CDR2 SMNVEV (reference sequence). Trimming pared 2 bases from V and 0 bases from J, leaving 5 bases between. Written as DNA, the CDR3 is TGTGCCAGCAGTTTAGGTGGCTCCTACAATGAGCAGTTCTTC. It specifies CASSLGGSYNEQFF.

V is TRBV5-1 and J is TRBJ2-7; D assignment may be TRBD1 or TRBD2 (7 bases each). Germline CDR1 reads SGHRS; CDR2 reads YFSETQ. V was trimmed by 6 bases and J by 4 bases, leaving 23 bases between them. The CDR3 spans 16 residues. CDR3 region: CASTKGGTAEAYEQYF. CDR3 DNA: TGCGCCAGCACCAAGGGAGGGACAGCCGAGGCGTACGAGCAGTACTTC.

A single count supports this clone. CDR3 coding DNA: TGCGCCAGCAGCTTGCGACTAGCTCAAGAGACCCAGTACTTC. It is translated as CASSLRLAQETQYF. This chain joins TRBV5-1 and TRBJ2-5; 7 bases map to TRBD2. This CDR3 comprises 14 residues. Germline CDR1 reads SGHRS; CDR2 reads YFSETQ. The V and J ends lost 1 base and 2 bases, in that order; junction bases with no gene match: 2.

This chain joins TRBV7-2 and TRBJ1-4, with D unresolved. This CDR3 contains 15 residues. Germline V gene sequence: CDR1 SGHTA, CDR2 FQGNSA. Trimming stripped 1 base from V and 4 bases from J, with 10 bases between. For the CDR3, the DNA is TGTGCCAGCAGCTTAGGTCCACAGAGTAATGAAAAACTGTTTTTT. It codes for CASSLGPQSNEKLFF.

The chain employs TRBV4-1 and TRBJ1-2, with D possibly matching TRBD1 (5 bases). Germline CDR1 reads MGHRA; CDR2 reads YSYEKL. Trimming stripped 4 bases from V and 8 bases from J, with 23 bases between. The CDR3 runs to 16 residues. The CDR3 bases are TGCGCCAGCAGCCTCCTGGGCCTAGGGGAGGTGGAGGGCTACACCTTC. This encodes CASSLLGLGEVEGYTF.

The chain joins TRBV6-1 to TRBJ1-5; D is unclear. Trimming took off 5 bases at V and 7 bases at J, with 9 bases between the two ends. Germline values: CDR1 MNHNS, CDR2 SASEGT. CDR3 length equals 12 residues. The CDR3 loop reads CASSRYFQPQHF. In DNA form, the CDR3 reads TGTGCCAGCAGTCGGTATTTCCAGCCCCAGCATTTT.

In this sample, this clone turned up a few times. The gene calls are TRBV9 and TRBJ2-5, with a weak D call TRBD1 (6 bases). Trimming removed 7 bases at V and 1 base at J, with 23 bases between. CDR3 length: 17 amino acids. Germline lookup yields CDR1 SGDLS and CDR2 YYNGEE. The CDR3 region is CASSTRKVWGRQETQYF. In DNA form, the CDR3 reads TGTGCCAGCTCAACGCGGAAGGTCTGGGGGCGCCAAGAGACCCAGTACTTC.

The chain combines TRBV7-9 with TRBJ2-2; TRBD2 is a possible D gene (6 bases). The germline V gene has CDR1 SEHNR and CDR2 FQNEAQ (reference sequence). The CDR3 spans 16 residues. V gave up 1 base and J gave up 4 bases, with 13 bases separating them. CDR3 sequence reads: CASSLELAVPTGELFF. The CDR3 DNA reads as TGTGCCAGCAGCTTAGAACTAGCTGTGCCCACCGGGGAGCTGTTTTTT.

This clone has only a few counts. V and J are TRBV5-5 and TRBJ1-6; D might be TRBD1 (5 bases). Germline V CDR1 and CDR2: SGHKS, YYEKEE (reference sequence). This CDR3 region has 17 residues. V lost 0 bases and J 5 bases, leaving 15 bases between the germline ends. The CDR3 region is CASSLDWQGANNSPLHF. CDR3 bases: TGTGCCAGCAGCTTGGACTGGCAGGGAGCGAATAATTCACCCCTCCACTTT.

The V and J genes are TRBV5-1 and TRBJ1-1; unclear D gene. V lost 2 bases and J 0 bases, leaving 8 bases between the germline ends. The CDR3 is 14 residues long. Germline V gene lookup returns CDR1 SGHRS and CDR2 YFSETQ. CDR3 DNA sequence: TGCGCCAGCAGCTTCTCCGGAATGAACACTGAAGCTTTCTTT. Translation: CASSFSGMNTEAFF.

CDR3 bases: TGTGCCAGCAGTAGTGAAGGGTCTTCCACTGAAGCTTTCTTT. This translates into CASSSEGSSTEAFF. V gene TRBV27 combines with J gene TRBJ1-1, with D unclear. The CDR3 is 14 residues long. CDR1 and CDR2 from the germline V gene are MNHEY and SMNVEV (reference sequence). The ends were cut back, 5 bases at V and 4 bases at J, with 14 bases in the middle.

The chain recombines TRBV29-1 with TRBJ2-7; 8 bases line up with TRBD1. Germline CDR1 reads SQVTM; CDR2 reads ANQGSEA. After removal of 5 bases from V and 1 base from J, the junction contained 7 bases not matched to a gene. CDR3 length equals 14 residues. CDR3 DNA sequence: TGCAGCGTTTTGACAGGGGTGGGATCCTACGAGCAGTACTTC. It specifies CSVLTGVGSYEQYF.

The rearrangement links TRBV11-2 to TRBJ2-3; D unresolved. The germline V gene encodes CDR1 SGHAT and CDR2 FQNNGV. Deletions cut 1 base from V and 0 bases from J, with 5 bases between. CDR3 length equals 14 residues. This CDR3 is CASSLGISTDTQYF. Here the CDR3 DNA reads TGTGCCAGCAGCTTAGGGATAAGCACAGATACGCAGTATTTT.

Only one count was recorded for this clone. This chain connects TRBV19 to TRBJ1-1; D is undetermined. CDR1 and CDR2 (germline): LNHDA, SQIVND (reference sequence). Trimming stripped 3 bases from V and 1 base from J, with 6 bases between. CDR3 length: 13 amino acids. The CDR3: CASSILGNTEAFF. CDR3 DNA: TGTGCCAGTAGTATCTTAGGGAACACTGAAGCTTTCTTT.